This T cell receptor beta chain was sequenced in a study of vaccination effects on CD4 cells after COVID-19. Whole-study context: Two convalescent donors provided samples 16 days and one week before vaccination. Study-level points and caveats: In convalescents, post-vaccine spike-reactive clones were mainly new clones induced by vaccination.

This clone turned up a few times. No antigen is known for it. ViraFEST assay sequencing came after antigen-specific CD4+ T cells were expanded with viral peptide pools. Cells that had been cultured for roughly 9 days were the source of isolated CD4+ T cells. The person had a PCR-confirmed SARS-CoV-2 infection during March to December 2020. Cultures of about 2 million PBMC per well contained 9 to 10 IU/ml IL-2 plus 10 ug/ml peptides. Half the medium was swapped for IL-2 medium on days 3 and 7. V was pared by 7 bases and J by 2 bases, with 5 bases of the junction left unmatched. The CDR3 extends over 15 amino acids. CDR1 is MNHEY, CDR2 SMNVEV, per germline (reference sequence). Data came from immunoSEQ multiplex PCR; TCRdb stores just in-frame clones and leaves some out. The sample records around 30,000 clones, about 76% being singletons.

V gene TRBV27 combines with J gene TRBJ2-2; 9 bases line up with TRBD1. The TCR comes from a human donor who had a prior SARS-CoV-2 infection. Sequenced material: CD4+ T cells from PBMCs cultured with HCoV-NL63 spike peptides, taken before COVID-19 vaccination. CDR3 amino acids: CASNRDRANTGELFF. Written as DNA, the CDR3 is TGTGCCAGCAACCGGGACAGGGCTAACACCGGGGAGCTGTTTTTT.